The 27 T cell receptor beta chains in this list originate from one sample, sequenced in a study of blood T cell repertoires in COVID-19. Using immunoSEQ multiplex PCR, the repertoire was profiled, and TCRdb retains in-frame clones only, with some absent. The table lists around 26,000 clones, approximately 82% of them singletons. Specimen: peripheral blood. The receptor source for this set is a human donor in a cohort sampled during active COVID-19.

The chain recombines TRBV19 with TRBJ2-7; 11 bases agree with TRBD2. The CDR3 has 15 residues. The V and J ends lost 6 bases and 2 bases, in that order; junction bases with no gene match: 6. The germline CDR1 and CDR2 sequences are LNHDA and SQIVND (reference sequence). The CDR3 DNA sequence: TGTGCCAGTAGCCCCACTAGCGGGGGAACCTACGAGCAGTACTTC. It specifies CASSPTSGGTYEQYF.

The chain has TRBV27 and TRBJ2-7; TRBD1 agrees at 8 bases. Trimming took 4 bases from V and 0 from J; bases not matched to a gene: 11. Germline assignment: CDR1 MNHEY and CDR2 SMNVEV (reference sequence). This CDR3 comprises 17 residues. For the CDR3, the DNA is TGTGCCAGCAGTTCCAACCGGGACAGGTCTCCCTCCTACGAGCAGTACTTC. Translating gives CASSSNRDRSPSYEQYF.

This chain links TRBV5-5 with TRBJ1-4; D not resolved. Trimming took off 0 bases at V and 5 bases at J, with 5 bases between the two ends. Germline V gene sequence: CDR1 SGHKS, CDR2 YYEKEE (reference sequence). This CDR3 has 13 amino acids. CDR3 in amino acids: CASSLGGNEKLFF. CDR3 sequence (DNA): TGTGCCAGCAGCTTGGGCGGAAATGAAAAACTGTTTTTT.

The chain is built from TRBV30 and TRBJ2-5; TRBD1 matches at 8 bases. This CDR3 is 12 amino acids long. In germline, CDR1 is GTSNPN, CDR2 SVGIG (reference sequence). Trimming removed 1 base from V and 5 bases from J; junction bases left unmatched: 0. The CDR3 DNA reads TGTGCCTGGAGTGGACAGGGGGAGACCCAGTACTTC. This translates into CAWSGQGETQYF.

The rearrangement uses TRBV10-3 and TRBJ1-5; no clear D. The V and J ends lost 3 bases and 7 bases respectively, with 16 bases between them. Germline-derived CDR1 and CDR2 are ENHRY and SYGVKD. The CDR3 length is 15 residues. The CDR3 loop is CAISESRQEGQPQHF. The CDR3 DNA follows: TGTGCCATCAGTGAATCTAGGCAGGAGGGACAGCCCCAGCATTTT.

The chain joins TRBV19 to TRBJ1-1; 10 positions agree with TRBD1. Germline trimming cut 5 bases from V and 6 bases from J; bases unmatched to any gene: 6. Germline CDR1 and CDR2: LNHDA and SQIVND (reference sequence). The CDR3 runs 14 residues. The CDR3 sequence: CASSAGQGYPEAFF. The DNA of the CDR3 is TGTGCCAGTAGTGCGGGACAGGGGTATCCTGAAGCTTTCTTT.

This clone has a handful of counts. The chain is built from TRBV5-1 and TRBJ2-7; 10 bases are shared with TRBD1. Trimming removed 4 bases from V and 5 bases from J; junction bases left unmatched: 9. Germline CDR1 reads SGHRS; CDR2 reads YFSETQ. The CDR3 length is 15 residues. CDR3 in amino acids: CASSVDRGRSDEQYF. Here the CDR3 DNA reads TGCGCCAGCAGCGTCGACAGGGGGCGATCGGACGAGCAGTACTTC.

The chain couples TRBV7-2 to TRBJ2-5; 8 bases match TRBD2. Germline CDR1 is SGHTA and CDR2 is FQGNSA. V was pared by 1 base and J by 2 bases, with 15 bases of the junction left unmatched. The CDR3 is made up of 19 amino acids. DNA for the CDR3: TGTGCCAGCAGCTTAGAATCTATTAGCGGGGCTATAATTCAAGAGACCCAGTACTTC. It specifies CASSLESISGAIIQETQYF.

The genes are TRBV7-2 and TRBJ1-5, with a weak D call TRBD1 (5 bases). Trimming removed 5 bases at V and 4 bases at J, with 12 bases between. The CDR3 is 14 amino acids. Looked up from germline, CDR1 is SGHTA and CDR2 is FQGNSA. In DNA form, the CDR3 reads TGTGCCAGCAGCATAAGGACACAAAATCAGCCCCAGCATTTT. Translated, it gives CASSIRTQNQPQHF.

Only one count was recorded for this clone. The chain carries TRBV5-1 and TRBJ1-1; TRBD1 aligns across 9 bases. V lost 4 bases, J lost 6 bases, and 22 bases stayed unmatched. CDR3 size: 19 residues. CDR1 is SGHRS, CDR2 YFSETQ, per germline. Here the CDR3 reads CASSNPGTGNGLVNAEAFF. CDR3 nucleotides: TGCGCCAGCAGCAATCCCGGGACAGGGAACGGGCTAGTCAACGCTGAAGCTTTCTTT.

The chain combines TRBV19 with TRBJ2-5; a possible D gene is TRBD2 (5 bases). This CDR3 spans 15 amino acids. CDR1 and CDR2 from the germline V gene are LNHDA and SQIVND (reference sequence). V was shortened by 3 bases and J by 4 bases, with 15 bases between the two germline ends. CDR3 nucleotides: TGTGCCAGTAGTATTGGTTCGGGGATTGGAGAGACCCAGTACTTC. The encoded protein is CASSIGSGIGETQYF.

This clone was observed a few times. The genes are TRBV7-9 and TRBJ1-6; D gene uncertain. The CDR3 is made up of 15 amino acids. The germline V gene has CDR1 SEHNR and CDR2 FQNEAQ (reference sequence). V lost 5 bases, J lost 7 bases, and 15 bases lay in between. CDR3 protein: CASSPAGIENSPLHF. For the CDR3, the DNA is TGTGCCAGCAGCCCCGCCGGTATTGAGAATTCACCCCTCCACTTT.

The rearrangement links TRBV18 to TRBJ2-2, with 9 bases matching TRBD1. The V gene end was trimmed by 4 bases and the J gene end by 3 bases; junction bases not matched to a gene: 0. CDR1 is KGHSH, CDR2 LQKENI, per germline. This CDR3 is 14 amino acids long. The CDR3, as DNA: TGTGCCAGCTCACGACAGGGGGACACCGGGGAGCTGTTTTTT. Translation: CASSRQGDTGELFF.

This clone was observed a few times. The V call is TRBV11-2, the J call TRBJ1-1; 7 nucleotides align to TRBD1. Trimming removed 1 base from V and 8 bases from J; junction bases left unmatched: 4. This CDR3 has 13 residues. CDR1 and CDR2 (germline): SGHAT, FQNNGV. This CDR3 reads CASSLAGQQEAFF. The DNA for the CDR3 is TGTGCCAGCAGCTTAGCGGGACAGCAGGAAGCTTTCTTT.

The chain couples TRBV7-7 to TRBJ2-1, with 8 bases aligning to TRBD1. CDR1 is SSHAT, CDR2 FNYEAQ, per germline (reference sequence). V lost 1 base, J lost 5 bases, and 4 bases stayed unmatched. The length of the CDR3 is 15 residues. CDR3 protein: CASSLGTGRNNEQFF. The CDR3 DNA is TGTGCCAGCAGCTTAGGGACAGGGAGGAACAATGAGCAGTTCTTC.

This clone was observed a single time. The CDR3 sequence: CATSRGRERIYEQYF. The DNA for the CDR3 is TGTGCCACCAGCAGAGGTCGAGAGCGGATCTACGAGCAGTACTTC. The V and J genes are TRBV15 and TRBJ2-7; D might be TRBD2 (5 bases). Per germline, CDR1 LNHNV and CDR2 YYDKDF (reference sequence). V lost 1 base and J lost 3, with 13 bases in between. The CDR3 consists of 15 residues.

This sequence joins TRBV14 and TRBJ1-1; D ambiguous. CDR1 is SGHDN and CDR2 is FVKESK in the germline V gene. V dropped 1 base and J dropped 6 bases, with 9 bases sitting between them. This CDR3 comprises 13 residues. The CDR3 protein is CASSQVATSEAFF. CDR3 bases: TGTGCCAGCAGCCAAGTGGCAACATCTGAAGCTTTCTTT.

The table lists this clone with a few counts. V usage is TRBV7-4 and J usage is TRBJ2-4, with D maybe TRBD1 (6 bases). From germline, CDR1 is SGHVT and CDR2 SQSDAQ. The CDR3 is 15 residues long. Trimming pared 4 bases from V and 0 bases from J, leaving 10 bases between. This CDR3 is CASSSGDVAKNIQYF. The CDR3, as DNA: TGTGCCAGCAGCTCAGGGGACGTAGCCAAAAACATTCAGTACTTC.

The V gene is TRBV9, the J gene TRBJ2-7; 8 bases agree with TRBD2. Unmatched junction bases numbered 8, after V lost 3 bases and J lost 3 bases. CDR3 size: 15 residues. The germline V gene encodes CDR1 SGDLS and CDR2 YYNGEE. This CDR3 is CASSAEGLGGYEQYF. CDR3 coding DNA: TGTGCCAGCAGCGCAGAGGGACTAGGAGGCTACGAGCAGTACTTC.

In the case of this clone: The same CDR3 also results from other DNA sequences found in this sample. This chain connects TRBV7-2 to TRBJ1-5; possibly TRBD1 for D (6 bases). Per germline, CDR1 SGHTA and CDR2 FQGNSA. The CDR3 runs to 17 residues. V lost 0 bases and J lost 2, with 14 bases in between. The CDR3 loop reads CASSLALGGAGNQPQHF. Here the CDR3 DNA reads TGTGCCAGCAGCTTAGCGCTGGGGGGGGCCGGCAATCAGCCCCAGCATTTT.

V usage is TRBV5-4 and J usage is TRBJ1-2; TRBD1 aligns across 11 bases. Germline V gives CDR1 SGHNT, CDR2 YYREEE (reference sequence). CDR3 size: 20 residues. V shed 1 base and J 3 bases; nucleotides not matched to a gene: 17. CDR3 sequence reads: CASSLFSRFISGQGDYGYTF. The CDR3 nucleotides read TGTGCCAGCAGCTTGTTCAGTCGTTTCATTTCGGGACAGGGGGACTATGGCTACACCTTC.

V gene TRBV27 combines with J gene TRBJ1-2, with TRBD1 matching over 9 bases. The CDR3 sequence is 18 residues long. CDR1 and CDR2 (germline): MNHEY, SMNVEV (reference sequence). Germline trimming cut 5 bases from V and 3 bases from J; bases unmatched to any gene: 16. The CDR3 reads CASSRTSYGTGPDYGYTF. For the CDR3, the DNA is TGTGCCAGCAGTCGGACCTCCTACGGGACAGGGCCTGACTATGGCTACACCTTC.

This sequence joins TRBV20-1 and TRBJ2-3, with D perhaps TRBD1 (5 bases). Between the trimmed V and J ends, which lost 8 bases and 7 bases, there was a span of 13 bases. The CDR3 runs 11 residues. Germline V lookup: CDR1 DFQATT, CDR2 SNEGSKA (reference sequence). CDR3 bases: TGCAGTCCGGACATTAGGTATACGCAGTATTTT. Translating it yields CSPDIRYTQYF.

J is TRBJ1-2 and V is TRBV14; D call uncertain. This CDR3 has 18 amino acids. Germline loops: CDR1 SGHDN, CDR2 FVKESK. The germline V and J ends were trimmed by 4 bases and 0 bases, with 21 bases remaining between them. The CDR3: CASSPKREGYPTNYGYTF. For the CDR3, the DNA is TGTGCCAGCAGCCCGAAACGGGAGGGCTACCCAACTAACTATGGCTACACCTTC.

This clone was seen once. The rearrangement links TRBV5-1 to TRBJ2-2; D may be TRBD1 (6 bases). The CDR3 extends over 17 amino acids. Germline CDR1 reads SGHRS; CDR2 reads YFSETQ. V lost 2 bases and J lost 2, with 16 bases in between. CDR3 residues: CASSLRFGQPNTGELFF. The CDR3 DNA sequence: TGCGCCAGCAGCTTACGATTCGGACAGCCTAACACCGGGGAGCTGTTTTTT.

This clone was detected a few times. The chain carries TRBV6-5 and TRBJ1-2; D perhaps matches TRBD1 (6 bases). Germline assignment: CDR1 MNHEY and CDR2 SVGAGI. Trimming took off 10 bases at V and 4 bases at J, with 16 bases between the two ends. CDR3 size: 13 residues. CDR3 coding DNA: TGTGCCACCGGGACAACCTTTTCCTATGGCTACACCTTC. It yields the protein CATGTTFSYGYTF.

V is TRBV6-2 or TRBV6-3 and J is TRBJ2-1; 15 bases are a match to TRBD2. J gave up 6 bases and V 2 bases, and 14 bases lay outside the gene matches. This CDR3 has 20 residues. The V gene's germline CDR1 is MNHEY and CDR2 SVGEGT. CDR3 DNA: TGTGCCAGCAGTTACCCCTCCAGGACTAGCGGGAGGGCGGTACGCAATGAGCAGTTCTTC. This encodes CASSYPSRTSGRAVRNEQFF.